This T cell receptor beta chain stems from a study of T cell changes during pregnancy in multiple sclerosis. Assay: immunoSEQ multiplex PCR; the TCRdb copy retains only in-frame clones and omits some. The sample consists of tens of thousands of clones, around 84% of them appearing once. The CDR3 is 16 amino acids. Germline V CDR1 and CDR2: MNHEY, SMNVEV (reference sequence). The ends lost 0 bases at V and 4 bases at J; junction bases unmatched: 6. The sequences come from CD4+ T cells from peripheral blood mononuclear cells, collected before pregnancy. This chain joins TRBV27 and TRBJ2-1, with 7 bases aligning to TRBD2. The source is a female donor with multiple sclerosis, enrolled in a pregnancy study. For the CDR3, the DNA is TGTGCCAGCAGTTTATCGCCGGGACTACTTTACAATGAGCAGTTCTTC. This sequence encodes CASSLSPGLLYNEQFF.